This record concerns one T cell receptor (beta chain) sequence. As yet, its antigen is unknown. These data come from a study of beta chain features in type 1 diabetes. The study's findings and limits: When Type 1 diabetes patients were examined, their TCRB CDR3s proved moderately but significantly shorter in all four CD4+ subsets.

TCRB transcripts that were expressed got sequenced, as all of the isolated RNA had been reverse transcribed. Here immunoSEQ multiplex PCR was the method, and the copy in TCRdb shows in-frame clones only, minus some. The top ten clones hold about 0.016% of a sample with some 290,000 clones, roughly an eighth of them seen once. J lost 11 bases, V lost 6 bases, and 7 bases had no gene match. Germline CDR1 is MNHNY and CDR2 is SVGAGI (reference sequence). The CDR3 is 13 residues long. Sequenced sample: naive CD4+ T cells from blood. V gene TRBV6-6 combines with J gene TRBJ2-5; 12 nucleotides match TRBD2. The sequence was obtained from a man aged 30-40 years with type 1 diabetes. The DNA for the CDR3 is TGTGCCAGCAGCCAGGGGCTAGCGGGGGGGCAGTACTTC. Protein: CASSQGLAGGQYF.